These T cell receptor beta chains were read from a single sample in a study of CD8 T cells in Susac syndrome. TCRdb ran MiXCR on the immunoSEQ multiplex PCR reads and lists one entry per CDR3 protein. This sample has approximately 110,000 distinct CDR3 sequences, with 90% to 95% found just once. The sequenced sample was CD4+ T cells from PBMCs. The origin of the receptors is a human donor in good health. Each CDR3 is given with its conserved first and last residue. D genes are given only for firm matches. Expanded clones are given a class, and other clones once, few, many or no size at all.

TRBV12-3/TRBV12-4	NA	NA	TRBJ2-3	CASSRSGSSTDTQYF	TGTGCCAGCAGTCGTTCGGGGTCTAGCACAGATACGCAGTATTTT
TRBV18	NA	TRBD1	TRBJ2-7	CASSPATGTGRGEQYF	TGTGCCAGCTCACCCGCAACCGGGACAGGGCGCGGAGAGCAGTACTTC
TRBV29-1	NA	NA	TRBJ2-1	CSVDFGVSSYNEQFF	TGCAGCGTTGATTTCGGCGTTAGCTCCTACAATGAGCAGTTCTTC
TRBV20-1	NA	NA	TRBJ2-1	CSPPGARTDNEQFF	TGCAGCCCCCCGGGGGCCAGGACCGACAATGAGCAGTTCTTC
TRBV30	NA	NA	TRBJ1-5	CASGGAWQPQHF	TGTGCCTCGGGGGGGGCTTGGCAGCCCCAGCATTTT
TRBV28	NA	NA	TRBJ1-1	CAIGGWGNTEAFF	TGTGCCATCGGCGGCTGGGGAAACACTGAAGCTTTCTTT
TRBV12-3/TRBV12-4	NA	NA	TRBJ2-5	CASSLILGAGETQYF	TGTGCCAGCAGTTTAATCTTGGGGGCCGGGGAGACCCAGTACTTC
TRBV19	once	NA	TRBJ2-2	CASSGTLWELFF	TGTGCCAGTAGTGGGACGTTGTGGGAGCTGTTTTTT
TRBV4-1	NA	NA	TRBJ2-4	CASSQYEMDKNIQYF	TGCGCCAGCAGCCAATACGAGATGGACAAAAACATTCAGTACTTC
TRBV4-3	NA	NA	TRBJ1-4	CASSQEGGREGEKLFF	TGCGCCAGCAGCCAAGAAGGGGGTCGCGAGGGTGAAAAACTGTTTTTT
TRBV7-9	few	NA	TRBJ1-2	CASSLRGADYGYTF	TGTGCCAGCAGCTTGAGGGGCGCCGACTATGGCTACACCTTC
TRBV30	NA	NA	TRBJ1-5	CAWSDLDPFVQPQHF	TGTGCCTGGAGTGACCTAGACCCGTTCGTTCAGCCCCAGCATTTT
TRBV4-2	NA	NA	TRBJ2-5	CASSQVGAEQETQYF	TGTGCCAGCAGCCAAGTGGGAGCGGAACAAGAGACCCAGTACTTC
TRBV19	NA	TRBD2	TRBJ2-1	CASTRTSGDYNEQFF	TGTGCCAGTACCCGGACTAGCGGAGATTACAATGAGCAGTTCTTC
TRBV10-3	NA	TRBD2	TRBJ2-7	CAIRGTSEYEQYF	TGTGCCATCAGAGGGACTAGTGAATACGAGCAGTACTTC
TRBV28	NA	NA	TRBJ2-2	CASSLSAAVGGELFF	TGTGCCAGCAGTCTGTCAGCGGCGGTGGGCGGGGAGCTGTTTTTT
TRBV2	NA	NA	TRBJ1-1	CASSYTGREITEAFF	TGTGCCAGCAGCTACACCGGACGGGAGATCACTGAAGCTTTCTTT
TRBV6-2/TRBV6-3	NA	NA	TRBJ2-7	CASRWTATYEQYF	TGTGCCAGCAGGTGGACAGCGACCTACGAGCAGTACTTC
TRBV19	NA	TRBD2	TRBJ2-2	CASTPGLANGELFF	TGTGCCAGTACCCCGGGACTAGCGAACGGGGAGCTGTTTTTT
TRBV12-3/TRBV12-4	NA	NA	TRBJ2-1	CASSPPGFYNEQFF	TGTGCCAGCAGCCCCCCGGGGTTCTACAATGAGCAGTTCTTC
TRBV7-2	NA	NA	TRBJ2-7	CASSTPGRQGTRFSYEQYF	TGTGCCAGCAGCACCCCCGGGCGGCAGGGGACCCGATTCTCCTACGAGCAGTACTTC
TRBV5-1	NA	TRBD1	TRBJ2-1	CASRQGDEQFF	TGCGCCAGTAGACAGGGGGATGAGCAGTTCTTC
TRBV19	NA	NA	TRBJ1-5	CASSIGLSGGQPQHF	TGTGCCAGTAGTATCGGACTTTCTGGGGGTCAGCCCCAGCATTTT
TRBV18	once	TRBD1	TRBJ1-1	CASSPDRETEAFF	TGTGCCAGCTCACCAGACAGGGAGACTGAAGCTTTCTTT
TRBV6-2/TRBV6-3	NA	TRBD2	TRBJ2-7	CASSGGVSSGSYEQYF	TGTGCCAGCAGTGGGGGTGTAAGTAGCGGGAGCTACGAGCAGTACTTC
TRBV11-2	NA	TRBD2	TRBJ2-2	CASSFSGRSGELFF	TGTGCCAGCAGTTTCAGCGGGAGAAGCGGGGAGCTGTTTTTT
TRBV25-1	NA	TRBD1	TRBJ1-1	CASSDYRGGTEAFF	TGTGCCAGCAGTGACTACAGGGGGGGTACTGAAGCTTTCTTT
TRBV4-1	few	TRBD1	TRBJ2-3	CASSQVQGAADTQYF	TGCGCCAGCAGCCAAGTCCAGGGGGCCGCAGATACGCAGTATTTT
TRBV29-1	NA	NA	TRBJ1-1	CSAYVNTEAFF	TGCAGCGCCTATGTGAACACTGAAGCTTTCTTT
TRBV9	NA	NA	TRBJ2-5	CASSQFQETQYF	TGTGCCAGCAGCCAGTTCCAAGAGACCCAGTACTTC
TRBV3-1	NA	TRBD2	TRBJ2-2	CASSPRTLAGAGELFF	TGTGCCAGCAGCCCAAGGACCCTAGCGGGAGCCGGGGAGCTGTTTTTT
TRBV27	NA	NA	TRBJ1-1	CASSPAGTPRTEAFF	TGTGCCAGCAGTCCCGCCGGGACACCGAGGACTGAAGCTTTCTTT
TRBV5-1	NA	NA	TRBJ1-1	CASSSQGQNTEAFF	TGCGCCAGCAGTTCTCAGGGTCAGAACACTGAAGCTTTCTTT
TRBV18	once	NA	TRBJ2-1	CASSPPGLPYNEQFF	TGTGCCAGCTCACCTCCAGGACTACCTTACAATGAGCAGTTCTTC
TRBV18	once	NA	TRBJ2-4	CASSPSGVGNIQYF	TGTGCCAGCTCACCCTCAGGGGTTGGAAACATTCAGTACTTC
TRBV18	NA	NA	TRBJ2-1	CASSPRTDKYNEQFF	TGTGCCAGCTCACCACGGACAGACAAATACAATGAGCAGTTCTTC
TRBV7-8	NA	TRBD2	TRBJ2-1	CASSSVGTSGINEQFF	TGTGCCAGCAGCTCAGTGGGGACTAGCGGGATCAATGAGCAGTTCTTC
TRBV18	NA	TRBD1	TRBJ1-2	CASSPETGGSGYTF	TGTGCCAGCTCACCAGAGACAGGGGGTAGTGGCTACACCTTC
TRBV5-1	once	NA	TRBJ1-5	CASSRDGVPQHF	TGCGCCAGCAGCAGGGACGGGGTGCCCCAGCATTTT
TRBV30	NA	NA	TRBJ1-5	CAWSVSLGGNQPQHF	TGTGCCTGGAGTGTAAGCTTGGGGGGCAATCAGCCCCAGCATTTT
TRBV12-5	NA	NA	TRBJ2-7	CASSGTNPYEQYF	TGTGCTAGCTCCGGGACAAACCCCTACGAGCAGTACTTC
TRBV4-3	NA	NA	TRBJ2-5	CASSSRDKETQYF	TGCGCCAGCAGCAGCCGGGACAAAGAGACCCAGTACTTC
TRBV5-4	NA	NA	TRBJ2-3	CASSFNKGGDTQYF	TGTGCCAGCAGCTTCAACAAGGGCGGAGATACGCAGTATTTT
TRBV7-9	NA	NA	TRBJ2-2	CASIRTGSIGELFF	TGTGCCAGCATCAGAACAGGGAGTATCGGGGAGCTGTTTTTT
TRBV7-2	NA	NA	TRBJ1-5	CASSPEYNQPQHF	TGTGCCAGCAGCCCCGAGTACAATCAGCCCCAGCATTTT
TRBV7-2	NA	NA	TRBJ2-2	CASSLGGRVYTGELFF	TGTGCCAGCAGCTTAGGGGGAAGGGTTTACACCGGGGAGCTGTTTTTT
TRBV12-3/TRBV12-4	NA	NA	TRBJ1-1	CASSLANRVTEAFF	TGTGCCAGCAGTTTAGCGAATAGGGTGACTGAAGCTTTCTTT
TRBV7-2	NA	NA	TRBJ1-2	CASSKNYGYTF	TGTGCCAGCAGCAAAAACTATGGCTACACCTTC
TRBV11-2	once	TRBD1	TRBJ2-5	CASSLGTGEGETQYF	TGTGCCAGCAGCTTAGGGACAGGGGAGGGAGAGACCCAGTACTTC
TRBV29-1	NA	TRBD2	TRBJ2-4	CSASGGENIQYF	TGCAGCGCCTCGGGGGGTGAAAACATTCAGTACTTC
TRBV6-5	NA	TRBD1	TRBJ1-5	CASRGQGVNQPQHF	TGTGCCAGCAGGGGACAGGGGGTGAATCAGCCCCAGCATTTT
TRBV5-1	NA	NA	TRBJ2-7	CASNPSVGRVGYEQYF	TGCGCCAGCAACCCCTCGGTCGGCAGGGTGGGCTACGAGCAGTACTTC